Listed below are T cell receptor beta chains from one sample, sequenced in a study of beta chain features in type 1 diabetes. The method was immunoSEQ multiplex PCR; TCRdb's version includes in-frame clones alone and lacks a portion of them. The table has about 360,000 clones, roughly an eighth seen once; the top ten hold around 0.015%. Sequencing used naive CD4+ T cells from blood. Every receptor here comes from a man aged 18 to 30 in good health. Each CDR3 is given with its conserved first and last residue. A D gene is named only where the DNA matches it firmly.

V gene	D gene	CDR3 protein
TRBV5-8	NA	CASSTSDYGYTF
TRBV29-1	NA	CSALNGGTEAFF
TRBV9	NA	CASSTSSGNTIYF
TRBV18	TRBD1	CASSPLYRGPDTQYF
TRBV27	NA	CASRRTGNTQYF
TRBV5-1	NA	CASGPGITNEKLFF
TRBV30	NA	CAWSANREPYEQYF
TRBV28	TRBD1	CASSPAGQGANEQYF
TRBV30	TRBD1	CAWRPGTGYQETQYF
TRBV7-2	NA	CASSLTGQAFF
TRBV28	TRBD1	CASSPGQGSGEQFF
TRBV28	NA	CASRKTGYHEQYF
TRBV28	NA	CASGTGGENYGYTF
TRBV28	TRBD1	CASSPGTGHQPQHF
TRBV7-9	NA	CASSPGLRLNNEQFF
TRBV11-2	NA	CASSLSTAGINEQFF
TRBV6-6	NA	CASSYRGNEQFF
TRBV28	NA	CASKDTRYEQYF
TRBV19	TRBD1	CASSTGQSYNEQFF
TRBV6-6	NA	CASSYSADSPLHF
TRBV19	NA	CASSMATLKYNEQFF
TRBV10-3	NA	CAISESKGGSYEQYF
TRBV4-3	NA	CASSQDRGGYGYTF
TRBV2	NA	CASRPEVEEGAFF
TRBV29-1	NA	CSVWRNTGELFF
TRBV30	TRBD1	CAWRGTGGFFGLGGELFF
TRBV30	TRBD1	CAWSALQGANQPQHF
TRBV4-3	NA	CASSQELHRAYEQYF
TRBV28	NA	CASSLSLPGTEAFF
TRBV19	NA	CASSIRQVSALHF
TRBV18	NA	CASSPSAGTETQYF
TRBV5-1	TRBD1	CASSLQQGDADTQYF
TRBV18	NA	CASSPRAGEYEQYF
TRBV5-4	NA	CASSPGVYEQFF
TRBV7-3	NA	CASSSNPAEFGELFF
TRBV7-9	TRBD1	CASSLDRSGANVLTF
TRBV11-2	NA	CASRPALTYNEQFF